Below are 3 T cell receptor beta chains sequenced from a single sample in a study of identical twins. TCRdb passed the 5' RACE reads through MiXCR, listing each CDR3 protein once. The sample yields about 260,000 distinct CDR3 sequences, roughly 7% seen once. A further study also used this sample, focusing on yellow fever vaccine responses in identical twins.

The sample comprised memory (CD45RO+) T cells sorted from blood. The receptors were sampled from a woman aged 18-29 years in good health.

This clonotype was recorded many times. The rearrangement joins TRBV29-1 to TRBJ1-1, with a weak D call TRBD1 (5 bases). V was trimmed by 8 bases and J by 7 bases, leaving 23 bases between them. Germline V CDR1 and CDR2: SQVTM, ANQGSEA. The CDR3 sequence is 14 residues long. The CDR3 here is CSLQRSSGGGEAFF. The CDR3 nucleotides are TGCAGCCTTCAAAGGAGCTCGGGGGGTGGTGAAGCTTTCTTT.

This clonotype was seen more than once but under ten times. The rearrangement uses TRBV20-1 and TRBJ1-5; 8 bases match TRBD1. V gave up 2 bases and J gave up 5 bases; unmatched junction bases: 5. CDR3 size: 14 residues. From germline, CDR1 is DFQATT and CDR2 SNEGSKA (reference sequence). This CDR3 is CSARRTGWDQPQHF. The CDR3 DNA sequence: TGCAGTGCTAGACGGACAGGGTGGGATCAGCCCCAGCATTTT.

At least ten counts were recorded for this clonotype. The V and J genes are TRBV12-3 or TRBV12-4 and TRBJ1-5; 7 bases map to TRBD1. This CDR3 has 15 residues. After removal of 3 bases from V and 7 bases from J, the junction contained 9 bases not matched to a gene. This CDR3 reads CASSFTGQHQQPQHF. The CDR3, as DNA: TGTGCCAGCAGTTTCACGGGACAGCACCAACAGCCCCAGCATTTT.